This T cell receptor (beta chain) was obtained from a study of blood T cell repertoires in COVID-19. The assay was immunoSEQ multiplex PCR, and TCRdb's table has in-frame clones only and misses some. The sample holds about 80,000 clones, about four fifths seen once. The source of this sequence is a human donor in a cohort sampled during active COVID-19. The specimen sequenced was peripheral blood.

The CDR3 DNA follows: TGTGCCAGCAGCAAACGGGATGAAGGAACCGGGGAGCTGTTTTTT. Its protein is CASSKRDEGTGELFF. V is TRBV11-3 and J is TRBJ2-2, with D maybe TRBD2 (5 bases). The CDR3 extends over 15 amino acids. Trimming shortened V by 5 bases and J by 5 bases, and 15 bases separated the two germline ends. Germline V gene data show CDR1 as SGHNT and CDR2 as YENEEA.